The sequence of this TCR beta chain was determined in a study of tumor and adjacent non-tumor tissue in lung cancer. Study summary: Each sample yielded around 4 million productive TCRbeta reads on average.

CDR1 and CDR2 (germline): LGHNA, YSLEER. This CDR3 region has 16 residues. The trim removed 3 bases at V and 7 bases at J, leaving 11 bases unmatched. A remark on this clonotype: A much larger clonotype is one base distant, so this may be a read error.

The library came from three nested PCR rounds adapted from ARM-PCR protocols. TCRdb reprocessed the multiplex PCR reads via MiXCR and lists one record per CDR3 protein. The repertoire holds 100,000 to 150,000 distinct CDR3 sequences, with about 66% as singletons. The template was RNA from unsorted bulk tissue. The material sequenced was lung tumor tissue. The J gene is TRBJ1-4, the V gene TRBV4-3, with 7 positions matching TRBD1. This TCR was recovered from a young man with non-small cell lung cancer. The CDR3 nucleotides are TGCGCCAGCAGCCAGGACAAGGAACAGGGGTGTGAAAAACTGTTTTTT. This sequence encodes CASSQDKEQGCEKLFF.